This passage covers 7 T cell receptor beta chains from one sample sequenced in a study of blood T cells in healthy people across ages. It was with a sample-barcoded 5' primer and a J-beta primer mix that a second PCR of about 6 to 11 cycles was run. A single record per CDR3 protein comes from TCRdb applying MiXCR to the 5' RACE reads. The data show roughly 930,000 distinct CDR3 sequences, with under 50% seen just once and around an eighth held by the top ten. The specimen sequenced was blood. Receptors were obtained from a man aged 25 to 40 in good health.

On this clonotype itself: This may come from a read error, since a much larger clone is one base off. The rearrangement links TRBV20-1 to TRBJ1-2, with 7 bases lining up with TRBD1. CDR1 is DFQATT and CDR2 is SNEGSKA in the germline V gene (reference sequence). The CDR3 consists of 13 residues. V lost 3 bases to trimming and J lost 5 bases; unmatched junction nucleotides: 6. The CDR3 coding sequence is TGCAGTGCTAGGAAGCCGGGACAGTATGGCTACACCTTC. As protein: CSARKPGQYGYTF.

J is TRBJ2-1 and V is TRBV6-6; TRBD2 matches 9 bases. V was clipped by 4 bases and J by 8 bases; unmatched bases: 9. Germline V gives CDR1 MNHNY, CDR2 SVGAGI (reference sequence). The CDR3 sequence is 15 residues long. For the CDR3, the DNA is TGTGCCAGCAGTTGGGGCGGGGGGGCCGGAGATGAGCAGTTCTTC. Its translation is CASSWGGGAGDEQFF.

The table lists this clonotype with a few counts. The gene calls are TRBV7-9 and TRBJ2-1; the match to TRBD1 covers 7 bases. Looked up from germline, CDR1 is SEHNR and CDR2 is FQNEAQ (reference sequence). The CDR3 contains 14 residues. Trimming removed 5 bases from V and 6 bases from J; junction bases left unmatched: 7. This CDR3 reads CASSLRTGLNEQFF. Written as DNA, the CDR3 is TGTGCCAGCAGCCTTCGGACAGGTCTCAATGAGCAGTTCTTC.

The chain uses TRBV29-1 and TRBJ2-7, with 9 bases lining up with TRBD1. Germline lookup yields CDR1 SQVTM and CDR2 ANQGSEA. The V and J ends lost 0 bases and 10 bases, in that order; junction bases with no gene match: 10. The CDR3 is 14 residues long. The CDR3 loop reads CSVEDPGTGFAQYF. The CDR3, as DNA: TGCAGCGTTGAAGATCCAGGGACAGGGTTTGCCCAGTACTTC.

The chain joins TRBV6-5 to TRBJ2-3, with D perhaps TRBD1 or TRBD2 (5 bases each). Between the trimmed V and J ends, which lost 2 bases and 4 bases, there was a span of 13 bases. In germline, CDR1 is MNHEY, CDR2 SVGAGI. This CDR3 is 15 amino acids long. The CDR3 nucleotides read TGTGCCAGCAGTTACGGGGGTCTGGGCGCAGATACGCAGTATTTT. Amino acid sequence: CASSYGGLGADTQYF.

Comment on this clonotype: A read error may be the cause here, since a much bigger clone is one base away. The rearrangement uses TRBV11-2 and TRBJ2-7; the D gene is possibly TRBD2 (6 bases). Near its end, the DNA agrees better with TRBJ2-5, so the J call may be wrong. This CDR3 has 15 amino acids. Germline CDR1 and CDR2: SGHAT and FQNNGV. CDR3 sequence: CAGSLALAAGETQYF. The CDR3 nucleotides read TGTGCCGGCAGCTTAGCACTAGCTGCCGGAGAGACCCAGTACTTC.

This sequence joins TRBV20-1 and TRBJ2-1, with 7 bases lining up with TRBD2. With 0 bases clipped from V and 1 base from J, the junction kept 3 bases outside the gene matches. The CDR3 has 15 residues. Germline CDR1 and CDR2: DFQATT and SNEGSKA (reference sequence). The CDR3: CSARDSGGSYNEQFF. CDR3 bases: TGCAGTGCTAGAGATTCCGGGGGGTCCTACAATGAGCAGTTCTTC.